These 17 T cell receptor beta chains were all obtained from the same sample, sequenced in a study of blood T cell repertoires in COVID-19 (dated by TCRdb to about 2020). The library was prepared using the immunoSEQ multiplex PCR assay. In TCRdb, the immuneACCESS table is reduced to in-frame sequences with V and J assigned. These tables do not hold every clone; where another copy was compared, an unresolved V gene accounts for under half, and the others remain unexplained. A total of some 56,000 clones appear in this sample, 73% of them only once. The biggest ten clones account for roughly a sixth of the sample. Sequencing input: peripheral blood. The origin of the receptors is a woman aged 50 to 60 with active or convalescent COVID-19.

The chain joins TRBV5-8 to TRBJ2-1; D ambiguous. In germline, CDR1 is SGHTS, CDR2 YDEGEE. This CDR3 has 14 amino acids. Trimming took 3 bases from V and 2 from J, leaving 9 bases between them. CDR3: CASSSLRAYNEQFF. The CDR3 coding sequence is TGTGCCAGCAGCTCGTTACGGGCCTACAATGAGCAGTTCTTC.

V and J are TRBV10-3 and TRBJ2-1; 9 bases map to TRBD2. Germline V gene data show CDR1 as ENHRY and CDR2 as SYGVKD. Trimming cost V 2 bases and J 0 bases; bases outside gene matches: 5. This CDR3 spans 17 amino acids. The CDR3 loop is CAISEERGASSYNEQFF. The CDR3 bases are TGTGCCATCAGTGAGGAGCGGGGGGCGAGCTCCTACAATGAGCAGTTCTTC.

The CDR3 sequence is CASSLSARVIDEQFF. Here the CDR3 DNA reads TGTGCCAGCAGTTTATCGGCCAGGGTTATCGATGAGCAGTTCTTC. The chain couples TRBV27 to TRBJ2-1; weak D call: TRBD1 (5 bases). The CDR3 spans 15 residues. The V gene lost 0 bases and the J gene lost 8 bases, with 14 bases spanning the gap. CDR1 is MNHEY, CDR2 SMNVEV, per germline (reference sequence).

This clone has a single count. V gene TRBV3-1 (or the pseudogene TRBV3-2) combines with J gene TRBJ1-1; D uncertain. The V end lost 4 bases, the J end lost 1 base, and 4 bases lay between the germline ends. This CDR3 has 12 amino acids. The germline V gene encodes CDR1 LGHDT and CDR2 YNNKEL (reference sequence). CDR3 in amino acids: CASSLGNTEAFF. Here the CDR3 DNA reads TGTGCCAGCAGCCTCGGGAACACTGAAGCTTTCTTT.

The table lists this clone with a count of one. This sequence joins TRBV4-1 and TRBJ1-2; weak D call: TRBD1 (5 bases). The CDR3 is made up of 15 amino acids. Germline-derived CDR1 and CDR2 are MGHRA and YSYEKL. V dropped 1 base and J dropped 2 bases, with 11 bases sitting between them. The CDR3 DNA reads TGCGCCAGCAGCCAAGGGGGCACAGGAAACTATGGCTACACCTTC. This codes for CASSQGGTGNYGYTF.

The rearrangement uses TRBV9 and TRBJ1-2; tentatively, D is TRBD1 (6 bases). CDR1 SGDLS and CDR2 YYNGEE come from the germline V gene. The ends were cut back, 0 bases at V and 3 bases at J, with 15 bases in the middle. The length of the CDR3 is 16 residues. The CDR3 DNA reads TGTGCCAGCAGCGTAGGGGGAGCAGGGGCGGACTATGGCTACACCTTC. It yields the protein CASSVGGAGADYGYTF.

This chain links TRBV11-2 with TRBJ2-1; D ambiguous. Trimming shortened V by 6 bases and J by 2 bases, and 14 bases separated the two germline ends. The CDR3 is 15 amino acids. Germline assignment: CDR1 SGHAT and CDR2 FQNNGV. The CDR3 sequence: CASRHPRRTYNEQFF. In nucleotides, the CDR3 is TGTGCCAGCAGACACCCACGGAGAACCTACAATGAGCAGTTCTTC.

The gene calls are TRBV19 and TRBJ2-1; 12 nucleotides agree with TRBD2. From germline, CDR1 is LNHDA and CDR2 SQIVND (reference sequence). With V trimmed by 4 bases and J by 6 bases, 7 bases remained unmatched. The CDR3 totals 16 residues. The CDR3 region is CASSRLAGVKVNEQFF. CDR3 sequence (DNA): TGTGCCAGTAGTAGACTAGCGGGAGTAAAGGTCAATGAGCAGTTCTTC.

V is TRBV5-1 and J is TRBJ2-1; 13 positions agree with TRBD2. CDR3 length: 17 amino acids. The germline gives CDR1 SGHRS, CDR2 YFSETQ. V shed 3 bases and J 3 bases; nucleotides not matched to a gene: 6. CDR3 nucleotide sequence: TGCGCCAGCAGCTATCTACTAGCGGGAGGGAGCTACAATGAGCAGTTCTTC. It encodes CASSYLLAGGSYNEQFF.

J is TRBJ1-1 and V is TRBV19; tentatively, D is TRBD1 (6 bases). V lost 7 bases, J lost 4 bases, and 22 bases lay in between. This CDR3 contains 16 residues. Germline assignment: CDR1 LNHDA and CDR2 SQIVND (reference sequence). The CDR3 is CASTSSQGLLGTEAFF. The CDR3 DNA is TGTGCCAGTACCTCTTCGCAGGGGCTGTTGGGCACTGAAGCTTTCTTT. The full variable domain, its missing parts supplied by reference TRBV19 and TRBJ1-1, is DGGITQSPKYLFRKEGQNVTLSCEQNLNHDAMYWYRQDPGQGLRLIYYSQIVNDFQKGDIAEGYSVSREKKESFPLTVTSAQKNPTAFYLCASTSSQGLLGTEAFFGQGTRLTVV.

This chain connects TRBV10-3 to TRBJ1-1; 9 nucleotides align to TRBD1. The V gene's germline CDR1 is ENHRY and CDR2 SYGVKD. CDR3 size: 16 residues. J lost 6 bases, V lost 7 bases, and 15 bases had no gene match. The CDR3 region is CAITRETGGFGAEAFF. The CDR3 DNA is TGTGCCATCACCCGCGAGACAGGGGGATTTGGGGCTGAAGCTTTCTTT.

The CDR3 region has the DNA TGTGCCAGCAGTTTGGTACAGGGTGCCGGGGAGCTGTTTTTT. Its translation is CASSLVQGAGELFF. V and J are TRBV28 and TRBJ2-2; possibly TRBD1 for D (6 bases). The CDR3 has 14 amino acids. Trimming took 3 bases from V and 6 from J, leaving 11 bases between them. In germline, CDR1 is MDHEN, CDR2 SYDVKM.

The V and J genes are TRBV7-8 and TRBJ2-7, with unresolved D. Trimming took off 5 bases at V and 5 bases at J, with 7 bases between the two ends. Germline V gene sequence: CDR1 SGHVS, CDR2 FQNEAQ. This CDR3 spans 11 amino acids. CDR3 protein: CASSPSDEQYF. In nucleotides, the CDR3 is TGTGCCAGCAGCCCTTCGGACGAGCAGTACTTC.

This clone appeared a single time. The chain employs TRBV2 and TRBJ2-7; the match to TRBD1 covers 9 bases. Germline V gene data show CDR1 as SNHLY and CDR2 as FYNNEI. With 7 bases clipped from V and 3 bases from J, the junction kept 4 bases outside the gene matches. The CDR3 sequence is 13 residues long. DNA of the CDR3: TGTGCCAGCACTGGACAGGGGAACTACGAGCAGTACTTC. Translated: CASTGQGNYEQYF.

V and J are TRBV10-1 and TRBJ2-7; D gene uncertain. Trimming removed 2 bases from V and 8 bases from J, with 16 bases in between. CDR3 length equals 14 residues. The germline V gene has CDR1 WNHNN and CDR2 SYGVQD (reference sequence). CDR3 protein: CASSEGDMGSKQYF. DNA of the CDR3: TGCGCCAGCAGTGAGGGTGACATGGGTTCGAAGCAGTACTTC.

The table lists this clone with a few counts. V is TRBV6-4 and J is TRBJ2-2; 8 bases agree with TRBD2. The junction had 5 bases not matched to a gene; V was cut back by 1 base and J by 1 base. The CDR3 has 17 residues. Germline lookup yields CDR1 MRHNA and CDR2 SNTAGT. The CDR3 coding sequence is TGTGCCAGCAGTGACTTACTTCTAGCGGGGAACACCGGGGAGCTGTTTTTT. Translating it yields CASSDLLLAGNTGELFF.

The gene calls are TRBV28 and TRBJ1-5, with 7 bases identical to TRBD1. CDR3 length: 16 amino acids. The ends lost 4 bases at V and 0 bases at J; junction bases unmatched: 6. Germline V CDR1 and CDR2: MDHEN, SYDVKM. The CDR3 nucleotides are TGTGCCAGCAGTTCCGGGGACAGATATAGCAATCAGCCCCAGCATTTT. The encoded protein is CASSSGDRYSNQPQHF.